One and the same sample provided the 11 T cell receptor beta chains below, sequenced in a study of shared clonotypes between healthy human individuals. Some clones are missing from TCRdb's copy, which holds only in-frame ones; the method was immunoSEQ multiplex PCR. The table lists roughly 2,000,000 clones, approximately 94% of them singletons. Naive CD8 cells lacked CD45RO, underwent positive selection for CCR7 and left out terminally differentiated effector memory CD45RA+ cells. The specimen sequenced was naive CD8+ T cells sorted from blood. These receptors all stem from a young man in good health.

The chain joins TRBV10-3 to TRBJ2-2; no reliable D call. This CDR3 region has 11 residues. V lost 8 bases, J lost 7 bases, and 8 bases lay in between. Germline V CDR1 and CDR2: ENHRY, SYGVKD. The CDR3 region has the DNA TGTGCCATCCGGTCGGGCGGGGAGCTGTTTTTT. Its translation: CAIRSGGELFF.

Only a few counts were recorded for this clone. The chain has TRBV27 and TRBJ1-1; 7 bases agree with TRBD1. The CDR3 totals 13 residues. V lost 2 bases and J lost 6; bases outside the gene matches: 3. Germline V lookup: CDR1 MNHEY, CDR2 SMNVEV (reference sequence). CDR3 bases: TGTGCCAGCAGTTTACTCGGACAGGCTGAAGCTTTCTTT. This encodes CASSLLGQAEAFF.

This clone was detected once. The CDR3 sequence: CARTLMRNSTEAFF. CDR3 nucleotide sequence: TGTGCCAGAACCCTGATGCGGAATTCCACTGAAGCTTTCTTT. The chain has TRBV5-3 and TRBJ1-1; D is ambiguous. TRBV5-3 is designated an ORF whose function remains uncertain. The CDR3 consists of 14 residues. Trimming took 6 bases from V and 4 from J, leaving 16 bases between them.

This chain joins TRBV14 and TRBJ1-5; D call uncertain. V was clipped by 0 bases and J by 0 bases, with 6 bases between them. Per the germline V gene, CDR1 is SGHDN and CDR2 is FVKESK. The CDR3 consists of 15 residues. CDR3 in DNA: TGTGCCAGCAGCCAAGATATGTTTAGCAATCAGCCCCAGCATTTT. Protein: CASSQDMFSNQPQHF. The full variable domain, rest sourced from reference TRBV14 and TRBJ1-5, is EAGVTQFPSHSVIEKGQTVTLRCDPISGHDNLYWYRRVMGKEIKFLLHFVKESKQDESGMPNNRFLAERTGGTYSTLKVQPAELEDSGVYFCASSQDMFSNQPQHFGDGTRLSIL.

The chain has TRBV27 and TRBJ2-7; maybe TRBD1 (6 bases). The V gene lost 5 bases and the J gene lost 5 bases, with 19 bases spanning the gap. The CDR3 contains 15 residues. Germline loops: CDR1 MNHEY, CDR2 SMNVEV (reference sequence). The DNA for the CDR3 is TGTGCCAGCAGTCCAGTCCAAGGTCGACAGGACGAGCAGTACTTC. Translated, it gives CASSPVQGRQDEQYF.

The genes are TRBV4-3 and TRBJ1-6; possible D gene TRBD1, 6 bases. CDR1 and CDR2 (germline): LGHNA, YSLEER. This CDR3 spans 16 amino acids. V was trimmed by 0 bases and J by 7 bases, leaving 13 bases between them. The DNA for the CDR3 is TGCGCCAGCAGCCAAGAGCCTGGGGGGCTGAATTCACCCCTCCACTTT. As protein: CASSQEPGGLNSPLHF.

The rearrangement joins TRBV19 to TRBJ2-1; D is tentatively TRBD1 or TRBD2 (7 bases each). The CDR3 runs 17 residues. Trimming removed 5 bases at V and 4 bases at J, with 21 bases between. Looked up from germline, CDR1 is LNHDA and CDR2 is SQIVND (reference sequence). CDR3 bases: TGTGCCAGTAGTCCGACAGGACCCAGGGGGGGTTACAATGAGCAGTTCTTC. Amino acid sequence: CASSPTGPRGGYNEQFF.

The chain employs TRBV2 and TRBJ1-2, with D tentatively TRBD1 (5 bases). V was pared by 6 bases and J by 4 bases, with 12 bases between. Germline V gene data show CDR1 as SNHLY and CDR2 as FYNNEI. The CDR3 sequence is 13 residues long. The CDR3 is CASRRGFVYGYTF. The CDR3 region has the DNA TGTGCCAGCAGACGGGGCTTTGTCTATGGCTACACCTTC.

The chain combines TRBV11-2 with TRBJ2-5; D is perhaps TRBD2 (6 bases). Germline V gene lookup returns CDR1 SGHAT and CDR2 FQNNGV. The length of the CDR3 is 13 residues. V was clipped by 5 bases and J by 5 bases, with 12 bases between them. The CDR3 protein is CASSRRATETQYF. DNA of the CDR3: TGTGCCAGCAGCCGGAGGGCCACCGAGACCCAGTACTTC.

V is TRBV7-9 and J is TRBJ2-7, with TRBD1 identical over 7 bases. The V segment lost 0 bases and the J segment 1 base; nucleotides outside the gene matches: 6. Germline V CDR1 and CDR2: SEHNR, FQNEAQ (reference sequence). CDR3 size: 16 residues. Written as DNA, the CDR3 is TGTGCCAGCAGCTTAGCGCAGGGGACAGAGTCCTACGAGCAGTACTTC. Translating gives CASSLAQGTESYEQYF.

This CDR3 reads CASSVGPGTGSYEQYF. The CDR3 DNA reads TGTGCCAGCAGCGTAGGCCCCGGGACAGGGAGTTACGAGCAGTACTTC. V gene TRBV9 combines with J gene TRBJ2-7; 9 bases agree with TRBD1. The J segment lost 4 bases and the V segment lost 0 bases, leaving 8 bases of the junction unmatched. The CDR3 is 16 residues long. Germline V CDR1 and CDR2: SGDLS, YYNGEE.